This T cell receptor beta chain was recovered during a study of blood T cell repertoires in COVID-19. Study information: Italy, Spain and the United States were the sources of the convalescent and acute COVID-19 samples. Sources were T cells, B-cell-depleted T cells, or PBMCs; the material itself was cDNA or gDNA.

Methods used by the authors: For nucleated cells, counts were estimated from reference gene primer amplification. Generated by immunoSEQ multiplex PCR, the TCRdb table keeps only in-frame clones and is missing some. That table supplies the V and J calls and clone size; D and trimming were determined from the DNA. The table includes about 75,000 clones, 85% to 90% detected once. The V end lost 2 bases, the J end lost 2 bases, and 9 bases lay between the germline ends. The CDR3 sequence is 14 residues long. Germline CDR1 is SGHTA and CDR2 is FQGNSA. The chain recombines TRBV7-2 with TRBJ1-2; D is undetermined. Sequencing was performed on peripheral blood. This TCR came from a human donor in a cohort sampled during active COVID-19. The CDR3 region has the DNA TGTGCCAGCAGCTTACGGACTGTAAACTATGGCTACACCTTC. Translating gives CASSLRTVNYGYTF.